The present TCR beta chain was sequenced within a study of blood T cell repertoires in COVID-19. Study at large: Donors in the United States, Italy and Spain gave samples during acute or convalescent COVID-19. Nucleic acid was either cDNA or gDNA, and it came from T cells, B-cell-depleted T cells, or PBMCs.

Original analysis: How many nucleated cells were present was estimated from reference gene primer amplification. Assay: immunoSEQ multiplex PCR; the TCRdb copy retains only in-frame clones and omits some. D and trimming were read from the DNA, whereas the V and J calls and clone size are those reported in that table. The sample yields approximately 150,000 clones, 80% to 90% seen once. V dropped 4 bases and J dropped 8; count of bases not matched to a gene: 6. Germline-derived CDR1 and CDR2 are MDHEN and SYDVKM. The CDR3 totals 13 residues. This clone came up once. The sequenced material came from peripheral blood. The receptor was derived from a man in his 60s with active or convalescent COVID-19. The chain recombines TRBV28 with TRBJ1-2; 8 bases match TRBD1. For the CDR3, the DNA is TGTGCCAGCAGTTGGCAGGGGGCCCGGGGCTACACCTTC. Protein sequence: CASSWQGARGYTF.